The 27 T cell receptor beta chains presented below share a single source sample, sequenced in a study of cytomegalovirus exposure and HLA in healthy donors. PCR primers comprised 60 Vbeta and 13 Jbeta primers. Using immunoSEQ multiplex PCR, the repertoire was profiled, and TCRdb retains in-frame clones only, with some absent. The sample comprises 45,000 to 60,000 clones, more than 65% of which are singletons, and less than 9.5% rests with the top ten. The sequenced sample was PBMCs. These TCRs come from a woman aged 45-59 years in good health and CMV-seronegative.

The chain combines TRBV28 with TRBJ2-7, with TRBD2 as a possible D gene (6 bases). The V end was cut by 6 bases, the J end by 1 base, with 10 bases between. The CDR3 spans 13 residues. CDR1 is MDHEN and CDR2 is SYDVKM in the germline V gene. The CDR3 protein is CASRFSGSYEQYF. The CDR3, as DNA: TGTGCCAGCAGGTTTAGCGGATCCTACGAGCAGTACTTC.

The chain couples TRBV6-6 to TRBJ1-5; 11 bases line up with TRBD1. Germline V gene lookup returns CDR1 MNHNY and CDR2 SVGAGI (reference sequence). V lost 5 bases to trimming and J lost 5 bases; unmatched junction nucleotides: 8. The CDR3 runs to 16 residues. CDR3 DNA: TGTGCCAGCAGTCCCCGGGACAGGGGGGGGGATCAGCCCCAGCATTTT. Translation: CASSPRDRGGDQPQHF.

The chain recombines TRBV28 with TRBJ1-1; TRBD1 might be the D (6 bases). The CDR3 is 14 amino acids. The germline V gene has CDR1 MDHEN and CDR2 SYDVKM. Trimming took off 4 bases at V and 1 base at J, with 10 bases between the two ends. CDR3 bases: TGTGCCAGCAGTTCTGGGACAACGAACACTGAAGCTTTCTTT. This encodes CASSSGTTNTEAFF.

The chain couples TRBV6-1 to TRBJ2-1; 7 bases agree with TRBD2. CDR3 size: 13 residues. V lost 3 bases to trimming and J lost 14 bases; unmatched junction nucleotides: 10. CDR1 MNHNS and CDR2 SASEGT come from the germline V gene. CDR3 residues: CASSEGGGRYEFF. The CDR3 region has the DNA TGTGCCAGCAGTGAGGGGGGGGGACGTTACGAGTTCTTC.

CDR3 DNA sequence: TGTGCCTGGAGTCAATTGACAGGGGATGAAAAACTGTTTTTT. This codes for CAWSQLTGDEKLFF. The rearrangement links TRBV30 to TRBJ1-4; 8 bases are a match to TRBD1. V shed 2 bases and J 6 bases; nucleotides not matched to a gene: 5. The CDR3 has 14 amino acids. CDR1 is GTSNPN, CDR2 SVGIG, per germline (reference sequence).

The chain carries TRBV2 and TRBJ1-3, with no clear D. The CDR3 contains 15 residues. Trimming took 11 bases from V and 0 from J, leaving 17 bases between them. Germline assignment: CDR1 SNHLY and CDR2 FYNNEI. The CDR3 DNA reads TGTGCCCCGAATCCGTTACAGAACTCTGGAAACACCATATATTTT. It encodes CAPNPLQNSGNTIYF. The entire variable domain, with the rest obtained from reference TRBV2 and TRBJ1-3, is as follows: EPEVTQTPSHQVTQMGQEVILRCVPISNHLYFYWYRQILGQKVEFLVSFYNNEISEKSEIFDDQFSVERPDGSNFTLKIRSTKLEDSAMYFCAPNPLQNSGNTIYFGEGSWLTVV.

In nucleotides, the CDR3 is TGTGCCTGGAGTAGACAGGCACACGAGCAGTACTTC. This translates into CAWSRQAHEQYF. This sequence joins TRBV30 and TRBJ2-7, with a possible D match to TRBD1 (6 bases). Germline V gene lookup returns CDR1 GTSNPN and CDR2 SVGIG (reference sequence). The V gene lost 2 bases and the J gene lost 5 bases, with 10 bases spanning the gap. CDR3 length: 12 residues.

This clone is a singleton in its sample. The V gene is TRBV20-1, the J gene TRBJ1-1; D unclear. Germline CDR1 and CDR2: DFQATT and SNEGSKA (reference sequence). This CDR3 spans 11 amino acids. The V end lost 1 base, the J end lost 9 bases, and 9 bases lay between the germline ends. The CDR3 loop is CSARGGHQAFF. In DNA, the CDR3 is TGCAGTGCTAGAGGCGGGCACCAAGCTTTCTTT.

This chain joins TRBV7-2 and TRBJ1-6, with a tentative D call TRBD1 (5 bases). Germline-derived CDR1 and CDR2 are SGHTA and FQGNSA. Trimming took 5 bases from V and 8 from J, leaving 16 bases between them. The CDR3 consists of 15 residues. The CDR3 is CASSPGGGSHSPLHF. CDR3 in DNA: TGTGCCAGCAGCCCCGGGGGGGGATCTCATTCACCCCTCCACTTT.

The gene calls are TRBV19 and TRBJ2-1, with D uncertain. The germline V gene encodes CDR1 LNHDA and CDR2 SQIVND (reference sequence). Trimming pared 3 bases from V and 9 bases from J, leaving 18 bases between. The CDR3 loop spans 15 amino acids. The chain's CDR3 is CASSIRPNPGSEQFF. DNA for the CDR3: TGTGCCAGTAGTATCAGGCCGAACCCAGGTAGTGAGCAGTTCTTC.

This chain uses TRBV5-1 with TRBJ2-7; TRBD2 agrees at 7 bases. V shed 2 bases and J 0 bases; nucleotides not matched to a gene: 5. This CDR3 has 15 residues. Per germline, CDR1 SGHRS and CDR2 YFSETQ. CDR3 in amino acids: CASSFALAVSYEQYF. DNA of the CDR3: TGCGCCAGCAGCTTCGCGCTAGCGGTCTCCTACGAGCAGTACTTC.

J is TRBJ2-4 and V is TRBV10-2, with D perhaps matching TRBD2 (5 bases). The germline gives CDR1 WSHSY, CDR2 SAAADI. The CDR3 spans 13 residues. The V gene lost 6 bases and the J gene lost 7 bases, with 13 bases spanning the gap. For the CDR3, the DNA is TGCGCCAGCAGGGACCTCGGGAAGAACATTCAGTACTTC. Amino acid sequence: CASRDLGKNIQYF.

A single count supports this clone. The DNA of the CDR3 is TGTGCCAGCAGTGAAGCCGACAGGGGCGAGCAGTACTTC. Translation gives CASSEADRGEQYF. The V call is TRBV2, the J call TRBJ2-5; 8 bases map to TRBD1. Gene TRBJ2-7 matches the end of the DNA better, so the J call may be wrong. In germline, CDR1 is SNHLY, CDR2 FYNNEI. The CDR3 extends over 13 amino acids.

The gene calls are TRBV28 and TRBJ1-5; 12 bases agree with TRBD1. Germline-derived CDR1 and CDR2 are MDHEN and SYDVKM. The CDR3 is 15 residues long. The ends lost 8 bases at V and 3 bases at J; junction bases unmatched: 5. CDR3 loop: CASGTGGAPNQPQHF. DNA for the CDR3: TGTGCCAGCGGGACAGGGGGCGCACCCAATCAGCCCCAGCATTTT.

The CDR3 loop reads CASSPGTDYNSPLHF. The CDR3 DNA is TGTGCCAGCAGCCCCGGGACAGACTATAATTCACCCCTCCACTTT. V usage is TRBV7-9 and J usage is TRBJ1-6; 7 bases are a match to TRBD1. This CDR3 is 15 amino acids long. Germline V gives CDR1 SEHNR, CDR2 FQNEAQ (reference sequence). Germline trimming cut 5 bases from V and 3 bases from J; bases unmatched to any gene: 4.

The chain couples TRBV19 to TRBJ2-4; maybe TRBD1 (7 bases). Germline CDR1 reads LNHDA; CDR2 reads SQIVND (reference sequence). The CDR3 runs 15 residues. The V end was cut by 4 bases, the J end by 8 bases, with 18 bases between. The CDR3 loop reads CASSTSGGRRDIQYF. The CDR3 DNA reads as TGTGCCAGTAGTACGTCAGGGGGGCGAAGGGACATTCAGTACTTC. The variable domain in full, completed from reference TRBV19 and TRBJ2-4, reads DGGITQSPKYLFRKEGQNVTLSCEQNLNHDAMYWYRQDPGQGLRLIYYSQIVNDFQKGDIAEGYSVSREKKESFPLTVTSAQKNPTAFYLCASSTSGGRRDIQYFGAGTRLSVL.

This clone was counted between two and nine times. The genes are TRBV7-6 and TRBJ1-4; no clear D gene. CDR1 and CDR2 from the germline V gene are SGHVS and FNYEAQ. This CDR3 is 16 amino acids long. V lost 3 bases and J 2 bases, leaving 13 bases between the germline ends. For the CDR3, the DNA is TGTGCCAGCAGCTTCCGCCCGGGAGCTACTAATGAAAAACTGTTTTTT. It specifies CASSFRPGATNEKLFF.

In this sample, this clone turned up once. The chain is built from TRBV28 and TRBJ1-1, with a tentative D call TRBD1 (5 bases). CDR1 is MDHEN and CDR2 is SYDVKM in the germline V gene. Trimming cost V 0 bases and J 3 bases, with 8 bases left between them. The CDR3 sequence is 14 residues long. The CDR3 sequence is CASSLWQGYTEAFF. The CDR3 region has the DNA TGTGCCAGCAGTTTATGGCAGGGATACACTGAAGCTTTCTTT. Combining the CDR3 with reference TRBV28 and TRBJ1-1 gives the whole variable domain DVKVTQSSRYLVKRTGEKVFLECVQDMDHENMFWYRQDPGLGLRLIYFSYDVKMKEKGDIPEGYSVSREKKERFSLILESASTNQTSMYLCASSLWQGYTEAFFGQGTRLTVV.

As concerns this clone: One junction end does not reproduce the germline sequence, and a read error may be involved. Other DNA sequences of this sample code for an identical CDR3. The chain combines TRBV29-1 with TRBJ2-1; 7 bases line up with TRBD2. The CDR3 loop spans 14 amino acids. CDR1 and CDR2 (germline): SQVTM, ANQGSEA. CDR3 bases: TGTAGCGTCTCAGCGGGGATCTCCTACAATGAGCAGTTCTTC. This encodes CSVSAGISYNEQFF.

The chain links TRBV5-1 to TRBJ2-3, with D possibly matching TRBD2 (6 bases). V shed 9 bases and J shed 3 bases, with 17 bases lying between them. CDR3 size: 14 residues. Per germline, CDR1 SGHRS and CDR2 YFSETQ. CDR3 amino acids: CATSGGLETDTQYF. The CDR3 bases are TGCGCCACCTCTGGGGGGTTAGAGACAGATACGCAGTATTTT.

The CDR3 spells CASITDRVDSNQPQHF. CDR3 coding DNA: TGTGCCAGCATCACCGACAGGGTCGATAGCAATCAGCCCCAGCATTTT. This chain joins TRBV6-4 and TRBJ1-5, with TRBD1 matching over 7 bases. Trimming at V came to 7 bases and at J to 0 bases, leaving 9 bases not matched to a gene. The CDR3 sequence is 16 residues long. Germline-derived CDR1 and CDR2 are MRHNA and SNTAGT.

This clone was seen only once. The rearrangement links TRBV11-1 to TRBJ2-1, with 7 bases identical to TRBD1. The germline CDR1 and CDR2 sequences are SGHAT and FQDESV (reference sequence). This CDR3 spans 14 amino acids. J was trimmed by 5 bases and V by 3 bases; bases with no gene match: 4. The CDR3 spells CASSFFQGDNEQFF. For the CDR3, the DNA is TGTGCCAGCAGCTTTTTCCAGGGGGACAATGAGCAGTTCTTC.

This sequence joins TRBV4-2 and TRBJ1-5; TRBD1 matches 9 bases. Germline CDR1 is LGHNA and CDR2 is YNFKEQ. V was clipped by 4 bases and J by 8 bases; unmatched bases: 12. This CDR3 contains 16 residues. CDR3: CASSRGGTGGSEPQHF. In DNA, the CDR3 is TGTGCCAGCAGCCGCGGAGGAACAGGGGGCAGTGAGCCCCAGCATTTT.

This chain joins TRBV6-6 and TRBJ1-1; D gene uncertain. Per germline, CDR1 MNHNY and CDR2 SVGAGI (reference sequence). This CDR3 contains 15 residues. The V end was cut by 0 bases, the J end by 1 base, with 9 bases between. The CDR3 region is CASSYSAQRNTEAFF. In DNA form, the CDR3 reads TGTGCCAGCAGTTACTCGGCTCAACGGAACACTGAAGCTTTCTTT.

V gene TRBV5-4 combines with J gene TRBJ1-2, with D maybe TRBD1 (5 bases). Germline V gene lookup returns CDR1 SGHNT and CDR2 YYREEE (reference sequence). The CDR3 contains 13 residues. V lost 0 bases and J lost 3, with 6 bases in between. This CDR3 reads CASSLEGHYGYTF. The CDR3 DNA sequence: TGTGCCAGCAGCTTGGAGGGGCACTATGGCTACACCTTC.

This clone appeared a few times. The chain is built from TRBV4-3 and TRBJ2-6, with 7 bases fitting TRBD1. The V gene's germline CDR1 is LGHNA and CDR2 YSLEER. The CDR3 length is 17 residues. V lost 5 bases to trimming and J lost 0 bases; unmatched junction nucleotides: 7. CDR3 nucleotides: TGCGCCAGCAGCTCGGGACAGACCAACTCTGGGGCCAACGTCCTGACTTTC. It specifies CASSSGQTNSGANVLTF.

This clone was recorded only once. The chain employs TRBV5-1 and TRBJ2-1; 13 nucleotides line up with TRBD2. The CDR3 runs 15 residues. V lost 4 bases to trimming and J lost 7 bases; unmatched junction nucleotides: 5. The germline CDR1 and CDR2 sequences are SGHRS and YFSETQ. The CDR3 DNA reads as TGCGCCAGCAGCCAGACTAGCGGGGGGCTGAATGAGCAGTTCTTC. Its translation: CASSQTSGGLNEQFF.